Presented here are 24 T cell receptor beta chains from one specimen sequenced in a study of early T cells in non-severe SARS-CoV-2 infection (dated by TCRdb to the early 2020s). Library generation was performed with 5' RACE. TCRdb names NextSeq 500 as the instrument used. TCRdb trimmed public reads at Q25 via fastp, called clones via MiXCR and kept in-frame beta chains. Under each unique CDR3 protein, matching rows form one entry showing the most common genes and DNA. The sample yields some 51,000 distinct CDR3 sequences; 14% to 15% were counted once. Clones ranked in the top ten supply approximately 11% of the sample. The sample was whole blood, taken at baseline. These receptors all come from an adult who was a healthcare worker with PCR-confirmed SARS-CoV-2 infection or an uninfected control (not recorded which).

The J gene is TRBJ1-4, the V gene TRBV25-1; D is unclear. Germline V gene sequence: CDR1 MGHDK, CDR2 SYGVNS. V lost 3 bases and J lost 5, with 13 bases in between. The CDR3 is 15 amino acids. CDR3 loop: CASSDVNSENEKLFF. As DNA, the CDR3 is TGTGCCAGCAGTGACGTCAACAGTGAGAATGAAAAACTGTTTTTT.

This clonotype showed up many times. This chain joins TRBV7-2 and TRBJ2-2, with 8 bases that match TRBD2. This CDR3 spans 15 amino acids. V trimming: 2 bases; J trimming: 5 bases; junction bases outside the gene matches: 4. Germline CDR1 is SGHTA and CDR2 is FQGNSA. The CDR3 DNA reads TGTGCCAGCAGCTTAACGGGGGGGCCAACCGGGGAGCTGTTTTTT. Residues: CASSLTGGPTGELFF.

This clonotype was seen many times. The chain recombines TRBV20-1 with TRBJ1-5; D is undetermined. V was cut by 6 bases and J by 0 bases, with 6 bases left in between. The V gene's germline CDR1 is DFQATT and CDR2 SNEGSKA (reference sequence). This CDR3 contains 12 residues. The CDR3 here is CSAADSNQPQHF. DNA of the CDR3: TGCAGTGCCGCAGATAGCAATCAGCCCCAGCATTTT.

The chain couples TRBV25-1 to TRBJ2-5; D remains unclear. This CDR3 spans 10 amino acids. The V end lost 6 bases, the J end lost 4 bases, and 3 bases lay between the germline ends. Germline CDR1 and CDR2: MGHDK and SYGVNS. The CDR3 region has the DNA TGTGCCAGCAGAAGAGAGACCCAGTACTTC. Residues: CASRRETQYF.

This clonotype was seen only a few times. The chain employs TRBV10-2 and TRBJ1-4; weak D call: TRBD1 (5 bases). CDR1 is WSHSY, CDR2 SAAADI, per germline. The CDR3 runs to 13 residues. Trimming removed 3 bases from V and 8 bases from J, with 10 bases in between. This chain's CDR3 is CASSEYGGEKLFF. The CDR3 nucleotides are TGCGCCAGCAGTGAATATGGGGGAGAAAAACTGTTTTTT.

Written as DNA, the CDR3 is TGCAGTGCTAGAGTAGCAGCCAAAAACATTCAGTACTTC. Encoded protein: CSARVAAKNIQYF. V is TRBV20-1 and J is TRBJ2-4, with no clear D. This CDR3 has 13 residues. The germline V gene has CDR1 DFQATT and CDR2 SNEGSKA (reference sequence). Trimming shortened V by 1 base and J by 0 bases, and 4 bases separated the two germline ends.

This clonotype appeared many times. For the CDR3, the DNA is TGTGCCAGCAGTCCCACCCCTAATACTGGCACCGGGGAGCTGTTTTTT. This sequence encodes CASSPTPNTGTGELFF. The V gene is TRBV28, the J gene TRBJ2-2; D is undetermined. V was trimmed by 5 bases and J by 4 bases, leaving 17 bases between them. CDR3 length: 16 amino acids. Per the germline V gene, CDR1 is MDHEN and CDR2 is SYDVKM.

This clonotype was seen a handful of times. DNA for the CDR3: TGTGCCAGCAGAGGCCCGCTCTCTGGAAACACCATATATTTT. As protein: CASRGPLSGNTIYF. The chain joins TRBV6-6 to TRBJ1-3; no firm D call. The CDR3 extends over 14 amino acids. Trimming shortened V by 6 bases and J by 0 bases, and 9 bases separated the two germline ends. Per germline, CDR1 MNHNY and CDR2 SVGAGI (reference sequence).

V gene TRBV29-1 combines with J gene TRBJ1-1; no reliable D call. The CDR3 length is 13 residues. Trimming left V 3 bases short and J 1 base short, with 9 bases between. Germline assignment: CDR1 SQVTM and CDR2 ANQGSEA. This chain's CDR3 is CSVDGLENTEAFF. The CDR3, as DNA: TGCAGCGTTGATGGGTTAGAGAACACTGAAGCTTTCTTT.

DNA for the CDR3: TGTGCCAGCAGCTTAGAACCCGTAGGAGGCAATGAGCAGTTCTTC. Its protein product is CASSLEPVGGNEQFF. The chain carries TRBV11-2 and TRBJ2-1, with D tentatively TRBD2 (5 bases). The ends were cut back, 0 bases at V and 6 bases at J, with 12 bases in the middle. The germline V gene encodes CDR1 SGHAT and CDR2 FQNNGV. This CDR3 has 15 amino acids.

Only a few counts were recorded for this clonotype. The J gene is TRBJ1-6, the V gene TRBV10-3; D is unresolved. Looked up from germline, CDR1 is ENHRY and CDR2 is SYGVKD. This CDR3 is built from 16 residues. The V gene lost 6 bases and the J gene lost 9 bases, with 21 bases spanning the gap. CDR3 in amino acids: CAIREQQDAVLSPLHF. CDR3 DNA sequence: TGTGCCATCAGGGAGCAGCAGGACGCGGTACTTTCACCCCTCCACTTT.

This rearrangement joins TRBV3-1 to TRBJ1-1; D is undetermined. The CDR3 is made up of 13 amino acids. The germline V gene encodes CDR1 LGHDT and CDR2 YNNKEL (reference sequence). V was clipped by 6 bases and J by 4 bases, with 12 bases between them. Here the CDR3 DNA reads TGTGCCAGCAGTCTGACCGTGACCACTGAAGCTTTCTTT. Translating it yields CASSLTVTTEAFF.

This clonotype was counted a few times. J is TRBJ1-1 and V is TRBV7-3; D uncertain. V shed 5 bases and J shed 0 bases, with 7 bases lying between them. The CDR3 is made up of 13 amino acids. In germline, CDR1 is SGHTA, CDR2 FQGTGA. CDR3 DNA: TGTGCCAGCAGCCCCCGGATGAACACTGAAGCTTTCTTT. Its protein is CASSPRMNTEAFF.

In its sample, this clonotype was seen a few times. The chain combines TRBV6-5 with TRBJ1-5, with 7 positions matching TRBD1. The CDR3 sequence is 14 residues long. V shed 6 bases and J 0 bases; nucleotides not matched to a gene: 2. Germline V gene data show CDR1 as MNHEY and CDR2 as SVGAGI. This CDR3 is CASRTGNSNQPQHF. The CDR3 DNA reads TGTGCCAGCAGGACAGGGAATAGCAATCAGCCCCAGCATTTT.

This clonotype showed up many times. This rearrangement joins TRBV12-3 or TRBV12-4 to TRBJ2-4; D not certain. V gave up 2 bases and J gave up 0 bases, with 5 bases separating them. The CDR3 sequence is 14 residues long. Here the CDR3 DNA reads TGTGCCAGCAGTTTAACTCTAGCCAAAAACATTCAGTACTTC. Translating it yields CASSLTLAKNIQYF.

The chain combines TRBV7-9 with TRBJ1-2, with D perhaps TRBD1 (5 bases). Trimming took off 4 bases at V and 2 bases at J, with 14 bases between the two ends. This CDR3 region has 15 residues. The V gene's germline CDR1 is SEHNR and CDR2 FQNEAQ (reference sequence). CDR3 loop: CASSSGQQSNYGYTF. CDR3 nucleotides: TGTGCCAGCAGCTCTGGACAACAGTCCAACTATGGCTACACCTTC.

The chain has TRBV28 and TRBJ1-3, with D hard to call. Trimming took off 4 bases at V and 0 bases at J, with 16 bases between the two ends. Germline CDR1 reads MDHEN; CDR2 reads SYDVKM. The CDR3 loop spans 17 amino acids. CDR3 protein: CASSSGSLQHSGNTIYF. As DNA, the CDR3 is TGTGCCAGCAGTTCCGGGTCCCTACAACACTCTGGAAACACCATATATTTT. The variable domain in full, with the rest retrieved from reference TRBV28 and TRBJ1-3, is DVKVTQSSRYLVKRTGEKVFLECVQDMDHENMFWYRQDPGLGLRLIYFSYDVKMKEKGDIPEGYSVSREKKERFSLILESASTNQTSMYLCASSSGSLQHSGNTIYFGEGSWLTVV.

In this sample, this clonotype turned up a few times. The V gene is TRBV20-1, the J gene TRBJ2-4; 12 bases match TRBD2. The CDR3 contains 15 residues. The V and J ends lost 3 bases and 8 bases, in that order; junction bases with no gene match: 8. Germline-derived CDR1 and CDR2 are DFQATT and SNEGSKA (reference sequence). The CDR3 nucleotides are TGCAGTGCTAGTTACCTAGCGGGGGGGCTCGACATTCAGTACTTC. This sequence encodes CSASYLAGGLDIQYF.

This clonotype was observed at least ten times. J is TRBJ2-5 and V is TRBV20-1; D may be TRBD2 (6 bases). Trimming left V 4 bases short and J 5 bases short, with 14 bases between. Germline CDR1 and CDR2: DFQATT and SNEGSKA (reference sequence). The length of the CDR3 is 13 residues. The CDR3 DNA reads TGCAGTGCTACCCCCCAGGCGGGGGAGACCCAGTACTTC. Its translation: CSATPQAGETQYF.

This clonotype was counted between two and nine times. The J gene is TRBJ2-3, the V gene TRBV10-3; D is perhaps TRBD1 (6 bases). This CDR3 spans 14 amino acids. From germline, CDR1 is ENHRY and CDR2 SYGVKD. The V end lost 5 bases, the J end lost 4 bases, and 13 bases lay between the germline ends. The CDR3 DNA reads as TGTGCCATCAGTCGGCAGGGGAACTCAGATACGCAGTATTTT. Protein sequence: CAISRQGNSDTQYF.

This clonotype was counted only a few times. CDR3 in DNA: TGTGCCAGCAGCTTAGATCTATCTCCTGGAAACACCATATATTTT. Amino acids: CASSLDLSPGNTIYF. This chain links TRBV7-2 with TRBJ1-3; D ambiguous. V dropped 1 base and J dropped 2 bases, with 9 bases sitting between them. The CDR3 consists of 15 residues. CDR1 and CDR2 from the germline V gene are SGHTA and FQGNSA.

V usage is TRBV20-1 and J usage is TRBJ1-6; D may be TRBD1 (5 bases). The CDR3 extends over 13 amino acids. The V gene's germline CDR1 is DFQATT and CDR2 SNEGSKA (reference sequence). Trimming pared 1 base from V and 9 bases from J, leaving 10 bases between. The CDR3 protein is CSARGQGGSPLHF. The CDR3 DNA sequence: TGCAGTGCTAGAGGGCAGGGAGGTTCACCCCTCCACTTT.

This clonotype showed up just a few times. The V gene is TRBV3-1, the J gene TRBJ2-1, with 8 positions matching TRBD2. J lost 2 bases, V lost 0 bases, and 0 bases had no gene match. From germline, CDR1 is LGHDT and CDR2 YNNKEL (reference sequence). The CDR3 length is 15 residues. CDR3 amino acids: CASSQEAGAYNEQFF. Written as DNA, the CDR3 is TGTGCCAGCAGCCAAGAAGCGGGGGCCTACAATGAGCAGTTCTTC.

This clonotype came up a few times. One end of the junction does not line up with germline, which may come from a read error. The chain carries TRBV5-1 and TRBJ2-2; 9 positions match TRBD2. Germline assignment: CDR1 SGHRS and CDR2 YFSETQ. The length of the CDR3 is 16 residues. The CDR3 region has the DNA TGCGCCAGCAGCTCACCGGGACTAGCCTCAGCCGGGGAGCTGCTTTTT. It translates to CASSSPGLASAGELLF.